The clone carrying this T cell receptor (beta chain) occurred a few times. Its antigen remains unidentified. These data are taken from a study of identical twins. Study results and caveats: Fewer insertions marked abundant cord blood beta clonotypes; young adult naive trended weakly, memory not at all.

After template switching added a universal primer site, the resulting cDNA carried unique molecular identifiers. TCRdb passed the 5' RACE reads through MiXCR, listing each CDR3 protein once. The sample holds roughly 1.6 million distinct CDR3 sequences, around a third seen once. Per the germline V gene, CDR1 is SGHRS and CDR2 is YFSETQ. The CDR3 contains 15 residues. Trimming cost V 2 bases and J 2 bases; bases outside gene matches: 2. V is TRBV5-1 and J is TRBJ2-4; 9 bases agree with TRBD2. Sample: cord blood. The receptor was derived from a newborn girl in good health. The CDR3 protein is CASSFLAGSKNIQYF. DNA for the CDR3: TGCGCCAGCAGCTTCCTAGCGGGGTCCAAAAACATTCAGTACTTC. Full variable domain (missing parts from reference TRBV5-1 and TRBJ2-4): KAGVTQTPRYLIKTRGQQVTLSCSPISGHRSVSWYQQTPGQGLQFLFEYFSETQRNKGNFPGRFSGRQFSNSRSEMNVSTLELGDSALYLCASSFLAGSKNIQYFGAGTRLSVL.